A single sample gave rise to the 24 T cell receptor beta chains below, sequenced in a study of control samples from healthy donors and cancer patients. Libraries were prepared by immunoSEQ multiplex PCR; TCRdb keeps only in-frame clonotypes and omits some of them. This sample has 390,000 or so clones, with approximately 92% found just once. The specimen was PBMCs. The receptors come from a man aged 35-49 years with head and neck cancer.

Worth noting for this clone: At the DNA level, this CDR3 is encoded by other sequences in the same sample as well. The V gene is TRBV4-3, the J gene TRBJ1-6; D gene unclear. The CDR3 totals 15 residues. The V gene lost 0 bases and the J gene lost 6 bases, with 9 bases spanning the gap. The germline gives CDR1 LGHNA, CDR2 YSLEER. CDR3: CASSQEEGRNSPLHF. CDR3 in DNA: TGCGCCAGCAGCCAAGAGGAGGGCCGTAATTCACCCCTCCACTTT.

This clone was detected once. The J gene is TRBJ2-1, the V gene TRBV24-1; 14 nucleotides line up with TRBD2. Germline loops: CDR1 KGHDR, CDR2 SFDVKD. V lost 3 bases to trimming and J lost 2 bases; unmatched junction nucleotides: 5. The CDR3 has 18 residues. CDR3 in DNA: TGTGCCACCAGTGATCCGACTAGCGGGGGGGGGACCTACAATGAGCAGTTCTTC. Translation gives CATSDPTSGGGTYNEQFF.

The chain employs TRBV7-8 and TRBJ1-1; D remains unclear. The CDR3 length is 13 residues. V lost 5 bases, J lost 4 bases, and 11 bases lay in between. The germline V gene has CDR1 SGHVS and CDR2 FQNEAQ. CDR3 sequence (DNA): TGTGCCAGCAGCCCAAGACAACGCACTGAAGCTTTCTTT. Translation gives CASSPRQRTEAFF.

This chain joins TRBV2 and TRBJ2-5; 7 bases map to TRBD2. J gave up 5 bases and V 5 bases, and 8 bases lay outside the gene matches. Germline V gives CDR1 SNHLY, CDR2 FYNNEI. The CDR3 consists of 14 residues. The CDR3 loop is CASSPGGSGETQYF. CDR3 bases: TGTGCCAGCAGTCCCGGCGGTAGCGGGGAGACCCAGTACTTC.

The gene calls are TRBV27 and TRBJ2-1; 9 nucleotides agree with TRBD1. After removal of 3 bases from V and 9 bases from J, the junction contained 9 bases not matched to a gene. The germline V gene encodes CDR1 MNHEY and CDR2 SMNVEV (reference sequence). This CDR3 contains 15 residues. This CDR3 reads CASSFGTGLNSEQFF. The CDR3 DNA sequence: TGTGCCAGCAGTTTTGGGACAGGGTTAAACAGTGAGCAGTTCTTC.

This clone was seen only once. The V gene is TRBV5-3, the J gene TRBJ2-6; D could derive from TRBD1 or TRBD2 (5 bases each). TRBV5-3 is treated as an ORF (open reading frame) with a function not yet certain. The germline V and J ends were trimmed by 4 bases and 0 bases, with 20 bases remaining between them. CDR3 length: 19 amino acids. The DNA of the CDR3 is TGTGCCAGAAGCCTACCAGCAGGGACGCGCTACTCTGGGGCCAACGTCCTGACTTTC. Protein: CARSLPAGTRYSGANVLTF.

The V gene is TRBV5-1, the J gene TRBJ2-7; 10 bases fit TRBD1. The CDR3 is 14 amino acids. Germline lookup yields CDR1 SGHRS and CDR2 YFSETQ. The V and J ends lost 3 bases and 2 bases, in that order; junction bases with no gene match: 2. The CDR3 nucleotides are TGCGCCAGCAGCTACGGGACAGGGGCCTACGAGCAGTACTTC. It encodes CASSYGTGAYEQYF.

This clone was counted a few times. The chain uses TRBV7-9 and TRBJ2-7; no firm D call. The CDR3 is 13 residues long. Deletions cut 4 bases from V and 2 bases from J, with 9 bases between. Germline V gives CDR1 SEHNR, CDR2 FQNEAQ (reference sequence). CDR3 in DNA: TGTGCCAGCAGCTGGTCGGACCCCTACGAGCAGTACTTC. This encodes CASSWSDPYEQYF.

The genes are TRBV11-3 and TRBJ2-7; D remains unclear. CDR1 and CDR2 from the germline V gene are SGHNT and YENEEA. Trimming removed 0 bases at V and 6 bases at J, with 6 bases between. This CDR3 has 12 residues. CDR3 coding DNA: TGTGCCAGCAGCTTAGATTTGGGCGAGCAGTACTTC. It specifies CASSLDLGEQYF.

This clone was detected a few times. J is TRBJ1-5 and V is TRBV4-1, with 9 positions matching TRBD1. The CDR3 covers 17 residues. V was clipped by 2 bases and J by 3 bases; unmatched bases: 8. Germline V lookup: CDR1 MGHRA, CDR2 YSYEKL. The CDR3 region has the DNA TGCGCCAGCAGCCAAATGACAGGGGGTGTCGTCAATCAGCCCCAGCATTTT. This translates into CASSQMTGGVVNQPQHF.

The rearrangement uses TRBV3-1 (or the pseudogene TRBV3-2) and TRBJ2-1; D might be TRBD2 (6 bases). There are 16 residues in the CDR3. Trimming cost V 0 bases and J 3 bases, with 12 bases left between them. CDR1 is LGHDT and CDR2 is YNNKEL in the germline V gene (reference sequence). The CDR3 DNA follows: TGTGCCAGCAGCCAAGACCGGGAGATTCTCTACAATGAGCAGTTCTTC. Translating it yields CASSQDREILYNEQFF.

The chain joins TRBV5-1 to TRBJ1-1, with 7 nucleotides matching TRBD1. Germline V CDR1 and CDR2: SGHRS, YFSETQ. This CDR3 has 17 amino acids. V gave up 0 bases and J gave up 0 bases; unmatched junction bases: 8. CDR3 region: CASSLGGTVGMNTEAFF. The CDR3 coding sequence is TGCGCCAGCAGCTTGGGAGGGACAGTTGGTATGAACACTGAAGCTTTCTTT.

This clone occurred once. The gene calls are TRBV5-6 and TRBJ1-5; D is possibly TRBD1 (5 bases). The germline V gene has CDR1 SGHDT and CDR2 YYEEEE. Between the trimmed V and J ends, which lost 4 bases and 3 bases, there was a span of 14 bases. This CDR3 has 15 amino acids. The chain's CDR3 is CASSHWDPSNQPQHF. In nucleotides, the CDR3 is TGTGCCAGCAGCCATTGGGACCCTTCCAATCAGCCCCAGCATTTT.

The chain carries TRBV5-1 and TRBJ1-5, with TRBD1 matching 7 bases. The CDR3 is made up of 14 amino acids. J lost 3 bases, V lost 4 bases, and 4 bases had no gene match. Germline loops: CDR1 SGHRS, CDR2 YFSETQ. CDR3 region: CASSEGQINQPQHF. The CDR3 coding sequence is TGCGCCAGCAGCGAGGGACAGATCAATCAGCCCCAGCATTTT. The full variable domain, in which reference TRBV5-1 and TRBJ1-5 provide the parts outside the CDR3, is KAGVTQTPRYLIKTRGQQVTLSCSPISGHRSVSWYQQTPGQGLQFLFEYFSETQRNKGNFPGRFSGRQFSNSRSEMNVSTLELGDSALYLCASSEGQINQPQHFGDGTRLSIL.

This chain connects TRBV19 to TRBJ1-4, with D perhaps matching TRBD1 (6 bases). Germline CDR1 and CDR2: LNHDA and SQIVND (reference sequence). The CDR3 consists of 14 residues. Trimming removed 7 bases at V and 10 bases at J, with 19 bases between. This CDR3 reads CASTPTGARTKLFF. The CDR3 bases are TGTGCCAGTACCCCAACGGGGGCTCGCACAAAACTGTTTTTT.

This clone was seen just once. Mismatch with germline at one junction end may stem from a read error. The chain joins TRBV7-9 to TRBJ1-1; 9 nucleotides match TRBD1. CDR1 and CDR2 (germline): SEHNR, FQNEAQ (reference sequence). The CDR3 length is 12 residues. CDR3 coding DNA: TGTGCCAGCAGCTTTTTAGACAGGGGGTTCGCTTGG. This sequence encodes CASSFLDRGFAW.

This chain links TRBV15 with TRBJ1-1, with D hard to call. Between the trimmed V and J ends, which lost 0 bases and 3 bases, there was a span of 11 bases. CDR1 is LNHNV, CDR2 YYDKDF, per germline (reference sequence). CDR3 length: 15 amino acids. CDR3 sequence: CATSRDLGSYTEAFF. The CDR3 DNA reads TGTGCCACCAGCAGAGACTTGGGCTCGTACACTGAAGCTTTCTTT.

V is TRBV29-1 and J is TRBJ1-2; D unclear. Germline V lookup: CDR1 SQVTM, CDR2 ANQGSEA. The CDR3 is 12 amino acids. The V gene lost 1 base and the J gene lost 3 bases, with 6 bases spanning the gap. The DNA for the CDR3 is TGCAGCGTTGAAGCAGAATACTATGGCTACACCTTC. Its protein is CSVEAEYYGYTF.

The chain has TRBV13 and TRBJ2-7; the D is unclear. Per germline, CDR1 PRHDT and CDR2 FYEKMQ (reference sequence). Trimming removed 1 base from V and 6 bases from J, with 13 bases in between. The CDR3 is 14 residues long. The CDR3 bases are TGTGCCAGCAGCTTAGTGACGGAAGGCGGCGAGCAGTACTTC. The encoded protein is CASSLVTEGGEQYF.

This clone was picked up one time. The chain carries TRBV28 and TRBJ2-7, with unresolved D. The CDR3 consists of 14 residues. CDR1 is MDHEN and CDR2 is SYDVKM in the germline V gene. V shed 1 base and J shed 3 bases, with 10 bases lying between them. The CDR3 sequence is CASSLFYRDYEQYF. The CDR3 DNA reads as TGTGCCAGCAGTTTATTTTACCGAGACTACGAGCAGTACTTC.

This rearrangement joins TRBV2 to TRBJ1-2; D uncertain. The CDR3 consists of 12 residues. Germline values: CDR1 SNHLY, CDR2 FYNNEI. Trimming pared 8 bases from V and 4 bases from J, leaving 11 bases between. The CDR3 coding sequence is TGTGCCAGCGGTTCAGGATTCTATGGCTACACCTTC. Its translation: CASGSGFYGYTF.

The CDR3: CASSFGTEGNTIYF. The CDR3 DNA reads TGCGCCAGCAGCTTCGGGACCGAAGGAAACACCATATATTTT. This chain uses TRBV5-1 with TRBJ1-3, with D possibly matching TRBD1 (5 bases). This CDR3 spans 14 amino acids. Germline CDR1 SGHRS, CDR2 YFSETQ. V lost 2 bases, J lost 4 bases, and 10 bases lay in between.

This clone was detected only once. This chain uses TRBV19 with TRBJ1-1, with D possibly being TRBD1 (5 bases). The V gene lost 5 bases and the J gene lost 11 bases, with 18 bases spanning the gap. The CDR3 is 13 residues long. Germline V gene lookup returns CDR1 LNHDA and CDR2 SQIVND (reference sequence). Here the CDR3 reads CASSWSGLNYAFF. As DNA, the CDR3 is TGTGCCAGTAGTTGGTCGGGGCTGAATTATGCTTTCTTT.

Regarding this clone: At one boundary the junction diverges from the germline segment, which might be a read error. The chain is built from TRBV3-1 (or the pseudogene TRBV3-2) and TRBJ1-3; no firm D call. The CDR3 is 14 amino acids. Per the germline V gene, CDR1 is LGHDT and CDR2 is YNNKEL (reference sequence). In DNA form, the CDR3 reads TGTGCCAGCAGCCTCTCAAGAACTGGGAACACCATATATTTT. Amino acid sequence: CASSLSRTGNTIYF.